This T cell receptor beta chain derives from a study of monozygotic twins with inflammatory bowel disease. Overall study findings and caveats: A reduction in TCRbeta diversity (inverse Simpson) was seen in IBD patients relative to healthy co-twins.

Germline V CDR1 and CDR2: SGHRS, YFSETQ. This CDR3 is built from 15 residues. Concerning this clonotype: Its target is not known.

Starting material for each TCR library was around 3.5 ug of total RNA. TCRdb reworked the 5' RACE reads into one entry per CDR3 protein, no DNA. Reported are 160,000 or so distinct CDR3 sequences; the ten largest clones contain around 2.4%. What was sequenced was blood. The chain combines TRBV5-1 with TRBJ1-2; TCRdb's D call of TRBD1 is untestable without DNA. The clonotype originates from a human donor with ulcerative colitis or Crohn's disease, or a healthy co-twin of an affected twin (not recorded which). Here the CDR3 reads CASSQIPGTNYGYTF.